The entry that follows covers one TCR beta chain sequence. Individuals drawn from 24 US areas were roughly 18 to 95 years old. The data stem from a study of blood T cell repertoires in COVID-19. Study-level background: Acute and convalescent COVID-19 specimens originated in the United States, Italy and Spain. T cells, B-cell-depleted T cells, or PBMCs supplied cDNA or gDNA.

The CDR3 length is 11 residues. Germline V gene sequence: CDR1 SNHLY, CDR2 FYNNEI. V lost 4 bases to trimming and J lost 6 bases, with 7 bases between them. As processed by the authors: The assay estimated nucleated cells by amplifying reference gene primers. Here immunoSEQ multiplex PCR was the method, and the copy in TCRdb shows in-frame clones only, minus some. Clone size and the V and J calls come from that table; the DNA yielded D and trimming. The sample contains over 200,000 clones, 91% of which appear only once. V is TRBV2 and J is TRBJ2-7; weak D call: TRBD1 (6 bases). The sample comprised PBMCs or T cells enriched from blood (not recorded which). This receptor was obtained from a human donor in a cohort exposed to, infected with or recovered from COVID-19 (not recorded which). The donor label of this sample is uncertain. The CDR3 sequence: CASSAQGEQYF. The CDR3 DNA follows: TGTGCCAGCAGTGCACAGGGCGAGCAGTACTTC.